The following is a T cell receptor (beta chain) sequence with its context. Its target is unknown. This record comes from a study of PD-1 blockade in classical Hodgkin lymphoma. General study results and limits: The study reported lower baseline TCR diversity in newly diagnosed patients than in healthy donors. Repertoire differences have undefined causes, possibly disease activity or prior therapy.

TCRdb keeps only in-frame clones here, not all; method: immunoSEQ multiplex PCR. The table lists just under 20,000 clones, 75% to 90% of them singletons. Time point meaning: cycle 4 day 1 (C4D1), after less than 7 weeks of nivolumab. Each and every patient relapsed after autologous stem cell transplantation, and patients got differing brentuximab vedotin exposure. Magnetic negative selection was used to purify CD4+ T cells from thawed PBMCs. Under best response, outcomes were complete response, partial response or progressive disease. CDR1 GTSNPN and CDR2 SVGIG come from the germline V gene (reference sequence). Trimming shortened V by 5 bases and J by 6 bases, and 15 bases separated the two germline ends. CDR3 length: 13 residues.

The receptor comes from a human donor with classical Hodgkin lymphoma. The chain recombines TRBV30 with TRBJ2-3; D is perhaps TRBD2 (6 bases). Sequencing was performed on CD4+ T cells from blood, taken before the fourth cycle of nivolumab. CDR3 DNA: TGTGCCTGGGATAGGAGGGCGGGGGATACGCAGTATTTT. Its protein is CAWDRRAGDTQYF.